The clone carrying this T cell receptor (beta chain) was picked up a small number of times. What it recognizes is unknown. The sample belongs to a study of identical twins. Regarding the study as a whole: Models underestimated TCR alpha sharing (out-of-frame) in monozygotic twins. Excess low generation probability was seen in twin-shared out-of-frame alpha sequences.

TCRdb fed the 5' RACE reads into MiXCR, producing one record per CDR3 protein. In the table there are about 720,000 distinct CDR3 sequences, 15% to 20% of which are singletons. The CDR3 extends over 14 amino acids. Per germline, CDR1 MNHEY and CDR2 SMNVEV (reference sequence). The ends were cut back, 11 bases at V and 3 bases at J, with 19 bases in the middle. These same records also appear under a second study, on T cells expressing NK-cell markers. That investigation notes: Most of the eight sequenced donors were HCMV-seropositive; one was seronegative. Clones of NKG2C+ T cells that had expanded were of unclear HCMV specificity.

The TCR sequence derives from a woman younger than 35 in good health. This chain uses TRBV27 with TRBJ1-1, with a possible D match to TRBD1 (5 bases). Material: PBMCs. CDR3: CAGPQTGRDTEAFF. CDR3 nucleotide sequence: TGTGCCGGTCCTCAAACAGGTCGAGACACTGAAGCTTTCTTT.